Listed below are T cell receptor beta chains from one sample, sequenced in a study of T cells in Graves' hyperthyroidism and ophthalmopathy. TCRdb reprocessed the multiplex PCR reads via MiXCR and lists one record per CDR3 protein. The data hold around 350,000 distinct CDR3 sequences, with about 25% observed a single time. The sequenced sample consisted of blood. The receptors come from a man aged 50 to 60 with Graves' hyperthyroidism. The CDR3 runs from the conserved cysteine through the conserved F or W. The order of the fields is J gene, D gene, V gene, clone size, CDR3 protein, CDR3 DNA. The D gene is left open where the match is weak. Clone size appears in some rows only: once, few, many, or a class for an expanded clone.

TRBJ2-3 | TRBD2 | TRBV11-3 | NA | CASSFSLAGPTDTQYF | TGTGCCAGCAGCTTTAGCCTAGCGGGACCCACAGATACGCAGTATTTT
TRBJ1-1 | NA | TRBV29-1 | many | CSGGGDVGAFF | TGCAGCGGGGGGGGGGATGTCGGAGCTTTCTTT
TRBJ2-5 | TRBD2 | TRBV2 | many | CASTALAGVETQYF | TGTGCCAGCACTGCACTAGCGGGAGTGGAGACCCAGTACTTC
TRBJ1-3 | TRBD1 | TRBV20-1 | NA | CSARDTTGDGNTIYF | TGCAGTGCTAGAGATACGACAGGGGATGGAAACACCATATATTTT
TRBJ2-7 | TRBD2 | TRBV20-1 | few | CSAQQGLAGGPQYF | TGCAGTGCCCAACAGGGACTAGCGGGAGGGCCGCAGTACTTC
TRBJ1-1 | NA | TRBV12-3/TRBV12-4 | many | CASTTKGTEAFF | TGTGCCAGCACCACAAAAGGCACTGAAGCTTTCTTT
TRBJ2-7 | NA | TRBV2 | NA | CVSTGPNEQYF | TGTGTCAGCACGGGTCCTAACGAGCAGTACTTC
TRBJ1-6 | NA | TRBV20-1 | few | CSASTVGNSPLHF | TGCAGTGCTAGTACAGTCGGAAATTCACCCCTCCACTTT
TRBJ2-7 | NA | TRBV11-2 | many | CASSLGATSYEQYF | TGTGCCAGCAGCTTAGGGGCGACTAGCTACGAGCAGTACTTC
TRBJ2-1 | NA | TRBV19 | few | CASGLLMVDEQFF | TGTGCCAGTGGGCTCCTTATGGTCGATGAGCAGTTCTTC
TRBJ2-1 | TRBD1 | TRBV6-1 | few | CASRDNMGQGGHEQFF | TGTGCCAGCAGAGATAATATGGGACAGGGTGGTCATGAGCAGTTCTTC
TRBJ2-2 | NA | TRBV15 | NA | CATRESGSGNTGELFF | TGTGCCACCAGAGAATCCGGTAGTGGAAACACCGGGGAGCTGTTTTTT
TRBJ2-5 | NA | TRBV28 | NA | CASRTAGGEETQYF | TGTGCCAGCAGGACCGCAGGGGGGGAAGAGACCCAGTACTTC
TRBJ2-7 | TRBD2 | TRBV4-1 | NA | CASSQRTSIAGLYEQYF | TGCGCCAGCAGCCAACGCACCAGCATAGCGGGACTATACGAGCAGTACTTC
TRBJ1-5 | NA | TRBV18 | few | CASSPAGHSNQPQHF | TGTGCCAGCTCACCAGCCGGGCATAGCAATCAGCCCCAGCATTTT
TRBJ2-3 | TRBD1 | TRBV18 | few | CASSRMTGNPLTDTQYF | TGTGCCAGCTCACGAATGACAGGGAACCCGCTTACAGATACGCAGTATTTT
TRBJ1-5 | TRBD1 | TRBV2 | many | CASSEGTAGLGPQHF | TGTGCCAGCAGTGAGGGGACAGCGGGGTTGGGGCCCCAGCATTTT
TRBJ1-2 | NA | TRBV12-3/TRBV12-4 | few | CASSLGIYYGYTF | TGTGCCAGCAGTTTAGGGATCTACTATGGCTACACCTTC
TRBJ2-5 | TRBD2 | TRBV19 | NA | CASSTGLALETQYF | TGTGCCAGTAGTACCGGACTAGCCCTAGAGACCCAGTACTTC
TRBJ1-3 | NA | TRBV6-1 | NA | CASSEEQGLAGNTIYF | TGTGCCAGCAGTGAAGAACAGGGACTTGCAGGAAACACCATATATTTT
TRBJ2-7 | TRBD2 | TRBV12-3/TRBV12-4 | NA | CASSSRLAGDDEQYF | TGTGCCAGCAGTTCCAGACTAGCGGGAGATGACGAGCAGTACTTC
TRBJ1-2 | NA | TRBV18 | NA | CASSRATGAILSGGYTF | TGTGCCAGCTCACGAGCTACGGGGGCCATCCTCTCCGGGGGCTACACCTTC
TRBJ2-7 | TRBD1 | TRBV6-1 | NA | CASSSPGQGALISSYEQYF | TGTGCCAGCAGTTCTCCGGGACAGGGGGCCCTGATCAGCTCCTACGAGCAGTACTTC
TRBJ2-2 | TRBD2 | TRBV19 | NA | CASSPETSANTGELFF | TGTGCCAGTAGTCCAGAGACTAGCGCGAACACCGGGGAGCTGTTTTTT
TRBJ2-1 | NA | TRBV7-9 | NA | CASSWTTNEQFF | TGTGCCAGCAGCTGGACTACCAATGAGCAGTTCTTC
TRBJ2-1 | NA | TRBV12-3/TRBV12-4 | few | CASSFWLAENEQFF | TGTGCCAGCAGTTTCTGGCTAGCTGAGAATGAGCAGTTCTTC
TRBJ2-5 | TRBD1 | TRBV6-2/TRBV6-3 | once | CASRETGQETQYF | TGTGCCAGCAGGGAGACAGGGCAAGAGACCCAGTACTTC
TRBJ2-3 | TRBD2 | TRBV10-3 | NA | CAIWTSGSTDTQYF | TGTGCCATATGGACTAGCGGGAGCACAGATACGCAGTATTTT
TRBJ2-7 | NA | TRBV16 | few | CASSQGNEQYF | TGTGCCAGCAGCCAAGGCAACGAGCAGTACTTC
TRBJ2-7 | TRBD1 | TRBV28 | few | CASSPLDLLAGGHEQYF | TGTGCCAGCAGCCCCCTGGACCTACTGGCAGGGGGCCACGAGCAGTACTTC
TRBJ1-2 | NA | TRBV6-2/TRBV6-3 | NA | CASSYSSLYGYTF | TGTGCCAGCAGTTATTCCTCGTTGTATGGCTACACCTTC
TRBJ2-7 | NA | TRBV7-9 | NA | CASSLESRGEQYF | TGTGCCAGCAGCTTAGAATCAAGGGGCGAGCAGTACTTC
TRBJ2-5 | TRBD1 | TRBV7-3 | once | CASSPGQGYQETRYF | TGTGCCAGCAGCCCTGGACAGGGTTACCAAGAGACCCGGTACTTC
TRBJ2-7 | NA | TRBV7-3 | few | CASSPNEGYEQYF | TGTGCCAGCAGCCCCAACGAGGGGTACGAGCAGTACTTC
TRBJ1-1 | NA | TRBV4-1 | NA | CASSPERLRVEAFF | TGCGCCAGCAGCCCCGAACGTCTACGGGTGGAAGCTTTCTTT
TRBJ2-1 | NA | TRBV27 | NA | CASSLFIQPTYNEQFF | TGTGCCAGCAGTTTATTTATCCAACCGACCTACAATGAGCAGTTCTTC
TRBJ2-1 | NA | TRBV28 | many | CASSLRAANEQFF | TGTGCCAGCAGTTTAAGGGCAGCCAATGAGCAGTTCTTC
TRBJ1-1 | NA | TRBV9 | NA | CASSVAGAPNTEAFF | TGTGCCAGCAGCGTAGCAGGGGCCCCGAACACTGAAGCTTTCTTT
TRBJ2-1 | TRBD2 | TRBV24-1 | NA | CATSDFASGTSGRSMGGEQFF | TGTGCCACCAGTGATTTCGCCTCCGGGACTAGCGGGAGGAGTATGGGGGGTGAGCAGTTCTTC
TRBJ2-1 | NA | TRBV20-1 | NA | CSATPVRANYNEQFF | TGCAGTGCAACACCCGTCCGGGCGAATTACAATGAGCAGTTCTTC
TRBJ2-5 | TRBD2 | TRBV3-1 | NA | CASSQTPNRLAGDRETQYF | TGTGCCAGCAGCCAAACACCCAACCGACTAGCGGGAGATCGGGAGACCCAGTACTTC
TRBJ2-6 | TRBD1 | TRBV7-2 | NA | CASSPIGTVASGANVLTF | TGTGCCAGCAGCCCTATCGGGACAGTAGCCTCTGGGGCCAACGTCCTGACTTTC
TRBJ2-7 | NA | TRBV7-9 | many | CASSPSGTLYEQYF | TGTGCCAGCAGCCCCTCGGGGACCCTCTACGAGCAGTACTTC
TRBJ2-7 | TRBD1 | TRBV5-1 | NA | CASSLARTGADEQYF | TGCGCCAGCAGCTTGGCTAGGACAGGGGCCGACGAGCAGTACTTC
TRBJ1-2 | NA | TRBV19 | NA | CASSIEADGYTF | TGTGCCAGTAGTATTGAAGCAGATGGCTACACCTTC